Given below is one TCR beta chain in context. Its target is unknown. This record comes from a study of OX40 agonist ivuxolimab in advanced cancers. Only in-frame clones appear in the TCRdb table, and some are missing; sequencing was by immunoSEQ multiplex PCR. The sample consists of 100,000 to 110,000 clones, 85% to 95% of them appearing once. General observations from the study: On average, a greater number of expanded clones characterised CD8+ T cells relative to CD4+.

The receptor comes from an adult with an advanced solid tumor such as melanoma, head and neck, liver or kidney cancer. Source: CD4+ or CD8+ T cells sorted from blood, taken in a trial of the OX40 agonist ivuxolimab.

This CDR3 reads CASSELHDLNTEAFF. For the CDR3, the DNA is TGTGCCAGCAGTGAATTACACGACCTGAACACTGAAGCTTTCTTT. The J gene is TRBJ1-1, the V gene TRBV6-1; D gene unclear. This CDR3 is built from 15 residues. Germline assignment: CDR1 MNHNS and CDR2 SASEGT. V was clipped by 2 bases and J by 0 bases, with 10 bases between them.